Following are 13 T cell receptor beta chains from one sample sequenced in a study of T cell responses to AZD1222 COVID-19 vaccine. The assay was immunoSEQ multiplex PCR, and TCRdb's table has in-frame clones only and misses some. Of around 130,000 clones listed, more than 85% are singletons. The sample consisted of peripheral blood, taken 28 days after the second AZD1222 dose. Receptors were obtained from an adult who received the AZD1222 COVID-19 vaccine.

V usage is TRBV25-1 and J usage is TRBJ1-1; D ambiguous. Germline CDR1 reads MGHDK; CDR2 reads SYGVNS. V dropped 11 bases and J dropped 6 bases, with 16 bases sitting between them. The CDR3 covers 12 residues. The CDR3 is CASRPASAEAFF. The CDR3 DNA sequence: TGTGCCTCTCGACCGGCGTCGGCTGAAGCTTTCTTT.

The chain employs TRBV12-3 or TRBV12-4 and TRBJ1-1; D is ambiguous. V was shortened by 7 bases and J by 1 base, with 7 bases between the two germline ends. CDR3 size: 12 residues. CDR3 in DNA: TGTGCCAGCACTTCGAGGAACACTGAAGCTTTCTTT. This gives the protein CASTSRNTEAFF.

This clone was found once. The chain has TRBV5-1 and TRBJ2-1; D unresolved. With 1 base removed from V and 6 bases from J, the gap between germline ends came to 11 bases. This CDR3 comprises 14 residues. Germline lookup yields CDR1 SGHRS and CDR2 YFSETQ. The CDR3 DNA reads TGCGCCAGCAGCTTGCTTCGGAGTAGCAATGAGCAGTTCTTC. Translation gives CASSLLRSSNEQFF.

The V call is TRBV5-1, the J call TRBJ1-2; D perhaps matches TRBD1 (5 bases). The V gene's germline CDR1 is SGHRS and CDR2 YFSETQ. Trimming took 0 bases from V and 4 from J, leaving 10 bases between them. The CDR3 runs to 14 residues. CDR3 DNA: TGCGCCAGCAGCTTGGGCGACAGAGGCTATGGCTACACCTTC. Amino acid sequence: CASSLGDRGYGYTF.

The chain joins TRBV18 to TRBJ2-7, with D tentatively TRBD1 (7 bases). V was clipped by 2 bases and J by 3 bases, with 14 bases between them. The CDR3 runs to 15 residues. The germline gives CDR1 KGHSH, CDR2 LQKENI. DNA for the CDR3: TGTGCCAGCTCACCAGGGCAGGGGGACTTCTACGAGCAGTACTTC. Its protein product is CASSPGQGDFYEQYF.

The chain uses TRBV6-5 and TRBJ2-7, with TRBD1 matching 8 bases. Germline lookup yields CDR1 MNHEY and CDR2 SVGAGI. J gave up 2 bases and V 6 bases, and 6 bases lay outside the gene matches. This CDR3 region has 14 residues. CDR3 region: CASRQGGMTYEQYV. The DNA for the CDR3 is TGTGCCAGCAGACAGGGGGGAATGACCTACGAGCAGTACGTC.

This clone was detected once. The chain has TRBV23-1 and TRBJ2-7, with TRBD1 as a possible D gene (5 bases). TRBV23-1 is an ORF; its function is uncertain. The CDR3 totals 13 residues. V shed 4 bases and J shed 3 bases, with 10 bases lying between them. The DNA for the CDR3 is TGCGCCAGCAGTCCCCGGACAAGCTACGAGCAGTACGTC. It is translated as CASSPRTSYEQYV.

The chain is built from TRBV5-1 and TRBJ2-5; TRBD2 might be the D (5 bases). In germline, CDR1 is SGHRS, CDR2 YFSETQ. Trimming took 0 bases from V and 5 from J, leaving 14 bases between them. This CDR3 has 15 residues. CDR3 in amino acids: CASSLAGSRLETQYF. DNA of the CDR3: TGCGCCAGCAGCTTGGCGGGGTCCAGGTTGGAGACCCAGTACTTC.

The chain carries TRBV3-1 (or the pseudogene TRBV3-2) and TRBJ1-6, with TRBD1 matching 10 bases. There are 16 residues in the CDR3. Germline V gives CDR1 LGHDT, CDR2 YNNKEL (reference sequence). Losses at the gene ends were 1 base for V and 8 bases for J; bases not matched to a gene: 5. CDR3 residues: CASSQAFGTGDSPLHF. CDR3 DNA: TGTGCCAGCAGCCAAGCTTTCGGGACAGGGGATTCACCCCTCCACTTT.

Comments on this clone: The junction and the germline gene differ at one end; a read error may be behind it. The chain is built from TRBV7-2 and TRBJ1-1; D is possibly TRBD1 (6 bases). This CDR3 region has 14 residues. Germline lookup yields CDR1 SGHTA and CDR2 FQGNSA. CDR3 in amino acids: CASTLDRLNTEAFF. The CDR3 nucleotides read TGTGCCAGCACCTTAGACAGGCTGAACACTGAAGCTTTCTTT.

The chain combines TRBV11-2 with TRBJ2-7; TRBD2 agrees at 11 bases. The CDR3 runs 16 residues. Trimming at V came to 7 bases and at J to 4 bases, leaving 12 bases not matched to a gene. CDR1 is SGHAT, CDR2 FQNNGV, per germline. The CDR3 DNA sequence: TGTGCCAGCACCCCCCTCGGTAGCGGGAGGGCATACGAGCAGTACGTC. The encoded protein is CASTPLGSGRAYEQYV.

The genes are TRBV5-4 and TRBJ2-5; D is perhaps TRBD1 or TRBD2 (5 bases each). Trimming pared 2 bases from V and 5 bases from J, leaving 13 bases between. The germline CDR1 and CDR2 sequences are SGHNT and YYREEE (reference sequence). CDR3 size: 14 residues. CDR3 DNA sequence: TGTGCCAGCAGCTTACCGGGACGAGTGGAGACCCAGTACTTC. Translating it yields CASSLPGRVETQYF. Based on the CDR3 plus reference TRBV5-4 and TRBJ2-5, the full variable domain is ETGVTQSPTHLIKTRGQQVTLRCSSQSGHNTVSWYQQALGQGPQFIFQYYREEENGRGNFPPRFSGLQFPNYSSELNVNALELDDSALYLCASSLPGRVETQYFGPGTRLLVL.

This chain connects TRBV27 to TRBJ1-4; TRBD1 matches at 8 bases. V lost 1 base, J lost 3 bases, and 7 bases stayed unmatched. The germline V gene encodes CDR1 MNHEY and CDR2 SMNVEV (reference sequence). This CDR3 contains 17 residues. The CDR3 sequence: CASSLFPTGAANEKLFF. The CDR3 DNA reads TGTGCCAGCAGTTTATTCCCGACAGGGGCAGCTAATGAAAAACTGTTTTTT.